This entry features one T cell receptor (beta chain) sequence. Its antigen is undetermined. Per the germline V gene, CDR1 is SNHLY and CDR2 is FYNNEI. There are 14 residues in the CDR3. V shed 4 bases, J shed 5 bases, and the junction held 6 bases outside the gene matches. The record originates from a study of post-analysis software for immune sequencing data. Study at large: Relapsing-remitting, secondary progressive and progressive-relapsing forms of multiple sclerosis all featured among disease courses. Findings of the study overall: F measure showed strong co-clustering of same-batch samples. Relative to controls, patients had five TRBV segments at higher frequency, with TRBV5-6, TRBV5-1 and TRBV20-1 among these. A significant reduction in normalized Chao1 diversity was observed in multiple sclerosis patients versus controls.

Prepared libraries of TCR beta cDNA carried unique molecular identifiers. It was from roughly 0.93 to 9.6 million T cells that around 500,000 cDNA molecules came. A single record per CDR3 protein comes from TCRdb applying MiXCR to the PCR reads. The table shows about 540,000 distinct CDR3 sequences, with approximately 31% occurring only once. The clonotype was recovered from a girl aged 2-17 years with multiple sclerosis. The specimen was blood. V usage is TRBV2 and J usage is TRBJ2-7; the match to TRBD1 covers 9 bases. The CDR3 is CASSGDRVGHEQYF. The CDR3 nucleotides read TGTGCCAGCAGTGGGGACAGGGTGGGCCACGAGCAGTACTTC.